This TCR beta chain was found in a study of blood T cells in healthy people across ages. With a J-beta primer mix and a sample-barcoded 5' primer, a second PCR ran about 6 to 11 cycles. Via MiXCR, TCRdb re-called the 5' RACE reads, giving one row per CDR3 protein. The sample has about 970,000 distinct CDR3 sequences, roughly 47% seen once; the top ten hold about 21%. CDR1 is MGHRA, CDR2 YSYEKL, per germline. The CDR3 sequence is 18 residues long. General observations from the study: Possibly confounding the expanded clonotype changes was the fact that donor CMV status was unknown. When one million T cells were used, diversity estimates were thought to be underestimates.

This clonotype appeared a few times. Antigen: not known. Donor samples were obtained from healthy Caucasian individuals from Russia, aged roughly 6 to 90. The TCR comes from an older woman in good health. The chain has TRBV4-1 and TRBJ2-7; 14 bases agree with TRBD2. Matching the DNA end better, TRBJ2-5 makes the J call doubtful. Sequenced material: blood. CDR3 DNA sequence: TGCGCCAGCAGCCAAGATCCAGGGACTAGCGGGAGAGGAGAGACCCAGTACTTC. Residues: CASSQDPGTSGRGETQYF.